This T cell receptor beta chain derives from a study of blood T cell repertoires in COVID-19. Study-level information: Donors in the United States, Italy and Spain gave samples during acute or convalescent COVID-19.

As handled by the study authors: Estimation of nucleated cell counts relied on the amplification of reference gene primers. Method: immunoSEQ multiplex PCR; TCRdb's copy keeps in-frame clones and lacks some. V, J and clone size reflect that table, while D and trimming were determined from the DNA. The sample lists about 78,000 clones, around 74% seen once, with around 10% in the top ten. V was clipped by 4 bases and J by 0 bases; unmatched bases: 11. The germline gives CDR1 MGHRA, CDR2 YSYEKL. This CDR3 has 17 residues. This TCR was sampled from a human donor in a cohort sampled during active COVID-19. The material sequenced was peripheral blood. The rearrangement links TRBV4-1 to TRBJ2-5; TRBD1 matches at 7 bases. CDR3: CASSRLPQGRHQETQYF. CDR3 DNA: TGCGCCAGCAGCCGCCTACCACAGGGGCGACACCAAGAGACCCAGTACTTC.